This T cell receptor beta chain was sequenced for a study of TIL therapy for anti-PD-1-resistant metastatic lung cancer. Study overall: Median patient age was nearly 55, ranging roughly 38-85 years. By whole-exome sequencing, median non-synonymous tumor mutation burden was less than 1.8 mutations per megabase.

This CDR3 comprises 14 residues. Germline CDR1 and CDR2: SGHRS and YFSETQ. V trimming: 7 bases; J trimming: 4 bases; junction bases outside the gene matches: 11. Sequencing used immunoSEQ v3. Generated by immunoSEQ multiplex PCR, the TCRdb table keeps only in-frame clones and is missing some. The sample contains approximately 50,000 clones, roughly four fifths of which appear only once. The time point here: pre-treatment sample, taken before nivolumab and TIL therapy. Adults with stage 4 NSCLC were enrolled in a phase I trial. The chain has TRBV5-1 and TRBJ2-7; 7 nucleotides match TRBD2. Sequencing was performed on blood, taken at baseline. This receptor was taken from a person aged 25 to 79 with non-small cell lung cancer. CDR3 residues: CASRPWTSSYEQYF. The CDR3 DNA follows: TGCGCCAGCCGACCTTGGACTAGTTCTTACGAGCAGTACTTC.